A single sample gave rise to the 16 T cell receptor beta chains below, sequenced in a study of post-analysis software for immune sequencing data. These receptors lack a known antigen. Prepared TCR beta cDNA libraries contained unique molecular identifiers. MiXCR, applied by TCRdb to the PCR reads, yields one record per CDR3 protein. Here the sample spans 650,000 to 850,000 distinct CDR3 sequences, about 43% being singletons. Study outcomes and limitations: Higher frequency in patients than in controls was seen for roughly five TRBV segments, with TRBV5-6, TRBV5-1 and TRBV20-1 among them.

Sequenced input: blood. The source is a girl aged 5-17 years with multiple sclerosis.

The V and J genes are TRBV11-2 and TRBJ1-1; D is undetermined. The CDR3 runs to 15 residues. V lost 5 bases and J 10 bases, leaving 23 bases between the germline ends. CDR1 and CDR2 from the germline V gene are SGHAT and FQNNGV. CDR3 residues: CASSPLGMLGVGAFF. The DNA for the CDR3 is TGTGCCAGCAGCCCTCTGGGAATGTTGGGAGTAGGAGCTTTCTTT.

The V call is TRBV11-2, the J call TRBJ1-4, with D possibly being TRBD1 (6 bases). V dropped 4 bases and J dropped 4 bases, with 13 bases sitting between them. Germline values: CDR1 SGHAT, CDR2 FQNNGV. The CDR3 totals 15 residues. CDR3 sequence: CASSYWTALNEKLFF. Written as DNA, the CDR3 is TGTGCCAGCAGCTACTGGACAGCCCTTAATGAAAAACTGTTTTTT.

DNA of the CDR3: TGCAGTGCCAGGACTAGCGGGAGAGATGCCCTCTACAGTGAGCAGTACTTC. The encoded protein is CSARTSGRDALYSEQYF. This chain connects TRBV20-1 to TRBJ2-5, with 13 bases matching TRBD2. V dropped 6 bases and J dropped 11; count of bases not matched to a gene: 21. The CDR3 has 17 amino acids. Germline lookup yields CDR1 DFQATT and CDR2 SNEGSKA (reference sequence).

This clonotype was counted at least ten times. The gene calls are TRBV4-2 and TRBJ1-6, with a weak D call TRBD1 (5 bases). In germline, CDR1 is LGHNA, CDR2 YNFKEQ. CDR3 size: 15 residues. Trimming cost V 1 base and J 8 bases, with 12 bases left between them. CDR3 in DNA: TGTGCCAGCAGCCAAGCTGGGGGAGTCGATTCACCCCTCCACTTT. Its translation: CASSQAGGVDSPLHF.

The chain uses TRBV20-1 and TRBJ2-5, with D possibly matching TRBD2 (6 bases). The DNA matches TRBJ2-7 better at its end, which makes the J call doubtful. Germline CDR1 DFQATT, CDR2 SNEGSKA (reference sequence). The CDR3 loop spans 13 amino acids. The CDR3 sequence: CSATEGSGDEQYF. In DNA, the CDR3 is TGCAGTGCCACGGAGGGCTCCGGGGACGAGCAGTACTTC.

The chain links TRBV24-1 to TRBJ2-5, with unresolved D. The V and J ends lost 7 bases and 4 bases respectively, with 6 bases between them. The length of the CDR3 is 11 residues. Per germline, CDR1 KGHDR and CDR2 SFDVKD. CDR3 nucleotide sequence: TGTGCCACCAGCTGGTTAGAGACCCAGTACTTC. It encodes CATSWLETQYF.

This clonotype has more than one count but fewer than ten. The junction and the germline gene differ at one end; a read error may be behind it. The V call is TRBV29-1, the J call TRBJ2-5; tentative D call: TRBD2 (5 bases). Germline CDR1 and CDR2: SQVTM and ANQGSEA. The CDR3 is made up of 13 amino acids. The CDR3 nucleotides are TGCAGCGTTGATGTAAGCCTGGGAGAGACCCGGTACTTC. It codes for CSVDVSLGETRYF.

As concerns this clonotype: A read error may be the cause here, since a much bigger clone is one base away. The chain combines TRBV7-2 with TRBJ2-7; the match to TRBD2 covers 11 bases. V shed 5 bases, J shed 7 bases, and the junction held 10 bases outside the gene matches. The CDR3 runs 15 residues. The germline CDR1 and CDR2 sequences are SGHTA and FQGNSA. CDR3 residues: CASSPWGTSGGEQYF. The CDR3 nucleotides are TGTGCCAGCAGCCCGTGGGGGACTAGCGGTGGTGAGCAGTACTTC.

The chain combines TRBV6-6 with TRBJ2-4; maybe TRBD1 (5 bases). The J call is doubtful: the DNA matches TRBJ2-7 better. Germline V CDR1 and CDR2: MNHNY, SVGAGI (reference sequence). The CDR3 covers 15 residues. The CDR3: CASSYDSAPNYEQYF. CDR3 coding DNA: TGTGCCAGCAGTTACGACAGTGCCCCGAACTACGAGCAGTACTTC.

The chain carries TRBV6-1 and TRBJ1-5; D is uncertain. Trimming took off 6 bases at V and 6 bases at J, with 21 bases between the two ends. Germline lookup yields CDR1 MNHNS and CDR2 SASEGT. The CDR3 length is 16 residues. In DNA, the CDR3 is TGTGCCAGCAGCGGTACGGACTCCCTAAATGGTCAGCCCCAGCATTTT. Amino acid sequence: CASSGTDSLNGQPQHF.

This clonotype appeared many times. V gene TRBV3-1 combines with J gene TRBJ2-3; TRBD2 matches 10 bases. Germline V gene sequence: CDR1 LGHDT, CDR2 YNNKEL (reference sequence). This CDR3 is 15 amino acids long. Trimming removed 2 bases from V and 4 bases from J; junction bases left unmatched: 3. CDR3 DNA sequence: TGTGCCAGCAGCCAAATAGCGGGAGGTGCAGATACGCAGTATTTT. As protein: CASSQIAGGADTQYF.

Note on this clonotype: An end of the junction does not agree with germline; a read error may underlie this. This rearrangement joins TRBV3-1 to TRBJ1-1, with D unresolved. Germline values: CDR1 LGHDT, CDR2 YNNKEL (reference sequence). The CDR3 is 15 amino acids. CDR3 sequence reads: CASSQGPGLNTEAFF. CDR3 DNA: TGTGCTAGCAGCCAAGGCCCAGGCCTGAACACTGAAGCTTTCTTT.

The rearrangement links TRBV18 to TRBJ2-7; 9 bases are a match to TRBD2. Trimming took 3 bases from V and 0 from J; bases not matched to a gene: 3. This CDR3 is 15 amino acids long. Germline V CDR1 and CDR2: KGHSH, LQKENI. CDR3 amino acids: CASSPGLASSYEQYF. The CDR3 bases are TGTGCCAGCTCACCTGGACTAGCGAGCTCCTACGAGCAGTACTTC.

This clonotype was seen only a few times. The chain recombines TRBV20-1 with TRBJ2-1; D unclear. Trimming cost V 5 bases and J 3 bases, with 5 bases left between them. CDR1 and CDR2 (germline): DFQATT, SNEGSKA (reference sequence). The CDR3 loop spans 11 amino acids. The chain's CDR3 is CSASDYNEQFF. In DNA form, the CDR3 reads TGCAGTGCTTCGGACTACAATGAGCAGTTCTTC.

The chain links TRBV28 to TRBJ2-7, with D unresolved. This CDR3 is 15 amino acids long. V lost 2 bases to trimming and J lost 2 bases, with 13 bases between them. Germline CDR1 is MDHEN and CDR2 is SYDVKM. The CDR3 protein is CASSLGVGDPYEQYF. The CDR3 DNA sequence: TGTGCCAGCAGTTTAGGCGTTGGAGACCCCTACGAGCAGTACTTC.

This clonotype was detected only a few times. The CDR3 coding sequence is TGTGCCAGCAGTTACGAGGGGGTCCCGTTAACCTACGAGCAGTACTTC. It codes for CASSYEGVPLTYEQYF. V gene TRBV6-6 combines with J gene TRBJ2-5; possible D gene TRBD1, 6 bases. The tail of the sequence fits TRBJ2-7 better, so the J call may be wrong. The germline gives CDR1 MNHNY, CDR2 SVGAGI (reference sequence). The CDR3 has 16 residues.